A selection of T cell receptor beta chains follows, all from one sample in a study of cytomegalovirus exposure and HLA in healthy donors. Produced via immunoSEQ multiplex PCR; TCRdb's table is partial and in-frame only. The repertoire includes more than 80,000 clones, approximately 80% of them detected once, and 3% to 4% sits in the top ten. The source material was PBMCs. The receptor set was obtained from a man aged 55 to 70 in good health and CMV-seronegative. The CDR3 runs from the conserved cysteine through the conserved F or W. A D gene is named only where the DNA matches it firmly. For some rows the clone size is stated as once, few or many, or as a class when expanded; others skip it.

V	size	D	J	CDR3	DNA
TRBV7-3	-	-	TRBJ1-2	CASSPAGSNYGYTF	TGTGCCAGCAGCCCGGCGGGATCTAACTATGGCTACACCTTC
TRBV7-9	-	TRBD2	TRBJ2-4	CASSPERGGEIAKNIQYF	TGTGCCAGCAGCCCAGAGCGGGGGGGCGAAATAGCCAAAAACATTCAGTACTTC
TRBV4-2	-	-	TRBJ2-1	CASSQGGVRAAYNEQFF	TGTGCCAGCAGCCAAGGGGGCGTTAGGGCTGCATACAATGAGCAGTTCTTC
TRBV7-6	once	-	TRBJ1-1	CASSQVGRGTEAFF	TGTGCCAGCAGCCAGGTGGGCAGGGGCACTGAAGCTTTCTTT
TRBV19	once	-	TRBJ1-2	CASSTPGPGGHGYTF	TGTGCCAGTAGTACCCCGGGCCCCGGGGGGCATGGCTACACCTTC
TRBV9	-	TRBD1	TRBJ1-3	CASSLQGLGNTIYF	TGTGCCAGCAGCCTACAGGGGCTCGGAAACACCATATATTTT
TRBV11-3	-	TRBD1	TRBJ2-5	CASSLARTGGKETQYF	TGTGCCAGCAGCTTAGCCCGAACAGGGGGCAAAGAGACCCAGTACTTC
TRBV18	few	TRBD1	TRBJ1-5	CASSPPGTGGFYQPQHF	TGTGCCAGCTCACCACCGGGGACAGGGGGCTTTTATCAGCCCCAGCATTTT
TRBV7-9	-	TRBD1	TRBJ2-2	CASSPGQGDTGELFF	TGTGCCAGCAGCCCCGGACAGGGGGACACCGGGGAGCTGTTTTTT
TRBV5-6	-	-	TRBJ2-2	CASSQAGRSGAGELFF	TGTGCCAGCAGCCAGGCAGGGCGGTCAGGGGCCGGGGAGCTGTTTTTT
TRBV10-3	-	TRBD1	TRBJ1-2	CAIRPGQGDYGYTF	TGTGCCATACGACCGGGACAGGGGGATTATGGCTACACCTTC
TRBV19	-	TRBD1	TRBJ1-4	CASSTHRGTNEKLFF	TGTGCCAGTAGTACCCACAGGGGAACTAATGAAAAACTGTTTTTT
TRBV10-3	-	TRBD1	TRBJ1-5	CAISESKDRGIGSNQPQHF	TGTGCCATCAGTGAGTCGAAGGACAGGGGGATTGGGAGCAATCAGCCCCAGCATTTT
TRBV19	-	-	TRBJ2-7	CASSPKGQGGSTGLEQYF	TGTGCCAGTAGTCCGAAGGGACAAGGGGGATCTACGGGGCTCGAGCAGTACTTC
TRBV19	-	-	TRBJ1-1	CASSINGPGARGTEAFF	TGTGCCAGTAGTATAAATGGTCCGGGGGCGCGGGGGACTGAAGCTTTCTTT
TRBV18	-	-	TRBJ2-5	CASSPDGGLLGETQYF	TGTGCCAGCTCACCAGACGGGGGACTTCTAGGGGAGACCCAGTACTTC